This TCR beta chain emerged from a study of shared clonotypes between healthy human individuals. This table comes from immunoSEQ multiplex PCR, and its TCRdb copy is limited to in-frame clones, with some not included. The table shows about a million clones, with approximately 70% occurring only once. A CD45RA-negative memory subset and a CD45RA+ naive subset were separated from the CD4+ cells. The sequenced material came from memory CD4+ T cells sorted from blood. Subset: CD45RA-negative fraction. The sequence derives from a man younger than 30 in good health.

The CDR3 loop is CASSSRRGGTEAFF. The CDR3 DNA follows: TGTGCCAGCAGCTCCCGCCGGGGGGGCACTGAAGCTTTCTTT. The chain is built from TRBV7-2 and TRBJ1-1, with D possibly matching TRBD1 (5 bases). CDR3 size: 14 residues. V was cut by 4 bases and J by 4 bases, with 13 bases left in between. CDR1 is SGHTA and CDR2 is FQGNSA in the germline V gene.